This T cell receptor beta chain was sequenced for a study of cytomegalovirus exposure and HLA in healthy donors. V shed 6 bases and J shed 5 bases, with 10 bases lying between them. The CDR3 totals 13 residues. Germline CDR1 SNHLY, CDR2 FYNNEI. Study findings and constraints: Most TCR sequences were rare, but some public TCRs occurred in many donors.

PCR amplification relied on 60 Vbeta primers (plus 13 Jbeta primers). Only in-frame clones appear in the TCRdb table, and some are missing; sequencing was by immunoSEQ multiplex PCR. The data hold nearly 110,000 clones, with under 80% observed a single time. In the case of this clone: What it binds is not known.

This receptor was identified in a woman between 40 and 55 years old in good health and CMV-seropositive. Sequenced input: PBMCs. The V call is TRBV2, the J call TRBJ2-2; D is perhaps TRBD2 (5 bases). DNA of the CDR3: TGTGCCAGCAGGAGGGATCCAACCGGGGAGCTGTTTTTT. As protein: CASRRDPTGELFF.